This T cell receptor (beta chain) is from a study of T cells in Graves' hyperthyroidism and ophthalmopathy (dated by TCRdb to the late 2010s). Concerning the study at large: Peripheral blood was sampled at the time of initial diagnosis, prior to any treatment. A discovery cohort of 95 to 100 patients, approximately 44 with Graves' ophthalmopathy and 57 with stable Graves' hyperthyroidism, was used to find distinguishing TCR V-J signatures. An independent validation cohort of about 19 hyperthyroidism patients and about 16 patients who later progressed to ophthalmopathy tested prospective prediction of ophthalmopathy. The roughly 90 discovery patients were divided at random into training and test sets in a 7:3 ratio. Thyroid tissue and blood T-cell repertoires from several Graves' hyperthyroidism patients were also compared in the study. Once sampling was done, hyperthyroidism patients were given methimazole at a starting dose of 30 mg daily, whereas ophthalmopathy patients were given high-dose intravenous methylprednisolone. TCR Vbeta CDR3 sequencing of approximately 140 peripheral blood samples (approximately 44 ophthalmopathy, around 80 hyperthyroidism and roughly 17 progressor patients) is reported in the paper. The paper as a whole reports these results and caveats: In validation, the model predicted progression to ophthalmopathy with 55% to 71% sensitivity and 72% to 85% specificity, a median of 6.5 months before onset. Ophthalmopathy was separated from stable hyperthyroidism by a 13 V-J signature model, with about 88% sensitivity and about 81% specificity obtained in cross-validation and 80%/75% obtained in testing. Blood samples also contained most of the expanded thyroid clonotypes (frequency above 0.001), which suggests that blood repertoires may reflect thyroid immune responses. No statistical method was used to fix the sample size in advance, and group allocation was not hidden from the investigators.

Regarding this clonotype: Its antigen is still unknown. Base qualities are missing; no much larger clone stands one base away.

Amplification of TCR beta CDR3 regions was carried out from RNA transcripts. A first-round RT-PCR of the TCR CDR3 used the HTBI primer set with the Qiagen OneStep RT-PCR kit. Libraries were constructed in a second round of multiplex PCR, after which size selection and purification were performed. Sequencing of the libraries was done on an Illumina HiSeq2000 using paired-end 100 bp reads. The paper's data handling went like this. SOAPnuke was used to process the raw data, throwing out any read that contained adapters or uncalled bases, had a mean Phred below 15, or lacked an exact constant-primer or identifier match. COPE v1.2.5 was used to merge high-quality paired reads, and clonotypes were defined as unique nucleotide sequences. MiTCR v1.1 was used to align the clonotypes against IMGT TRBV, TRBD and TRBJ reference segments. The analysis included only V-J combinations with a frequency above 0.0001, which together covered roughly 99% of the repertoires. The TCS score was defined as F50 (clonal expansion) divided by E x V (chaos), with BLOSUM62-based TCRdist calculated between CDR3 peptides within each V-J. Welch's t-statistics and random forest reduced 500 to 650 V-J features to 13, which were used in a naive Bayes classifier (R e1071). In-frame beta chains were kept once TCRdb had trimmed the public reads at Q25 with fastp and called clones with MiXCR. Rows matching on CDR3 protein sequence are summarized as one entry with the most common DNA and genes. The V and J calls were not made by the authors but by TCRdb's processing. This sample comprises about 600,000 distinct CDR3 sequences, 14% of them detected only once. Roughly 7% of the sample belongs to the ten largest clones.

The germline V gene (reference sequence) yields MNHEY for CDR1 and SMNVEV for CDR2. The CDR3, cysteine through phenylalanine, is 23 amino acids long. Here the CDR3 DNA is all that survives: 69 bases in frame from base 1. Compared with germline, V lacks 1 base and J lacks 5 bases; bases without a gene match: 24. Ophthalmopathy patients had moderately to severely active disease, with a Clinical Activity Score of 3 or more, a NOSPECS grade of 4 or more, and a disease duration of less than 3 months. Exclusion was applied to patients with uncontrolled infections, other autoimmune diseases, pregnancy or lactation. Clinical symptoms, serum thyroxine and TRAb, thyroid ultrasound, and orbital computed tomography formed the basis for the diagnoses. PBMCs were isolated from 7.5 to 10 ml of fresh peripheral blood by Ficoll-Paque density gradient centrifugation. Trizol reagent was used to extract total RNA, and RNA quality was then checked on an Agilent 2100 Bioanalyzer.

The sample was blood. The sequence derives from a woman aged 18 to 35 with Graves' ophthalmopathy. The sequence is built from TRBV27 and TRBJ2-3, with 13 junctional bases fitting TRBD2. The sequenced DNA is TGTGCCAGCAGTTTATTCCCCCCGGGACAAGCCCGGACTAGCGGGAGCGGAGGAGATACGCAGTATTTT. Its product reads: CASSLFPPGQARTSGSGGDTQYF.